Shown below are 18 T cell receptor beta chains from a single sample sequenced in a study of T cell repertoires in cytomegalovirus infection. Using its own MiXCR run on the reads, TCRdb lists one record per CDR3 protein. The sample includes some 130,000 distinct CDR3 sequences, more than 7% of them seen just once. The sequencing sample was made of PBMCs. The source is a human donor in good health (CMV status not recorded). Some clones in this sample may be carry-over from other donors' samples.

This clonotype has a count of ten or more. The chain carries TRBV4-2 and TRBJ2-1; possibly TRBD2 for D (6 bases). Germline V CDR1 and CDR2: LGHNA, YNFKEQ. The CDR3 runs to 15 residues. The V gene lost 0 bases and the J gene lost 5 bases, with 11 bases spanning the gap. The CDR3 DNA reads TGTGCCAGCAGCCAAGATGGGACTGGGGACAATGAGCAGTTCTTC. Residues: CASSQDGTGDNEQFF.

This clonotype was picked up a small number of times. V is TRBV5-1 and J is TRBJ2-1, with a weak D call TRBD1 (5 bases). The germline CDR1 and CDR2 sequences are SGHRS and YFSETQ. There are 13 residues in the CDR3. Trimming cost V 5 bases and J 3 bases, with 9 bases left between them. The chain's CDR3 is CASRQDNYNEQFF. CDR3 coding DNA: TGCGCCAGCAGACAGGATAACTACAATGAGCAGTTCTTC.

This clonotype has a count of ten or more. The gene calls are TRBV12-3 or TRBV12-4 and TRBJ2-2; the D gene is possibly TRBD2 (6 bases). The V end was cut by 6 bases, the J end by 1 base, with 9 bases between. The CDR3 loop spans 14 amino acids. DNA for the CDR3: TGTGCCAGCAGCTTGGGAGGGAACACCGGGGAGCTGTTTTTT. The encoded protein is CASSLGGNTGELFF.

A few counts support this clonotype. The genes are TRBV6-5 and TRBJ2-5; 13 nucleotides agree with TRBD2. V lost 4 bases to trimming and J lost 0 bases; unmatched junction nucleotides: 2. The germline V gene encodes CDR1 MNHEY and CDR2 SVGAGI. The CDR3 is made up of 16 amino acids. Here the CDR3 reads CASSLGLAGDQETQYF. CDR3 DNA: TGTGCCAGCAGTTTAGGACTAGCGGGGGACCAAGAGACCCAGTACTTC.

This clonotype was counted a few times. The rearrangement joins TRBV20-1 to TRBJ2-7, with 11 bases fitting TRBD2. V dropped 3 bases and J dropped 6; count of bases not matched to a gene: 7. The CDR3 sequence is 14 residues long. The germline V gene has CDR1 DFQATT and CDR2 SNEGSKA (reference sequence). DNA for the CDR3: TGCAGTGCTAGGGTTAGCGGGGGGGCCTCCGAGCAGTACTTC. It yields the protein CSARVSGGASEQYF.

This clonotype showed up just a few times. This rearrangement joins TRBV20-1 to TRBJ2-5; 8 nucleotides align to TRBD1. The CDR3 contains 12 residues. CDR1 and CDR2 (germline): DFQATT, SNEGSKA (reference sequence). The CDR3 spells CSMRTGQKTQYF. In nucleotides, the CDR3 is TGCAGCATGAGGACAGGGCAGAAGACCCAGTACTTC.

This clonotype has just a few counts. The CDR3 loop is CASSLDGVLGTEAFF. DNA for the CDR3: TGCGCCAGCAGCTTGGACGGGGTACTCGGTACTGAAGCTTTCTTT. The rearrangement joins TRBV5-1 to TRBJ1-1; no clear D gene. Germline V gene sequence: CDR1 SGHRS, CDR2 YFSETQ. The V gene lost 0 bases and the J gene lost 5 bases, with 14 bases spanning the gap. This CDR3 is built from 15 residues.

This chain uses TRBV5-4 with TRBJ2-7; the match to TRBD1 covers 9 bases. CDR1 is SGHNT and CDR2 is YYREEE in the germline V gene (reference sequence). V lost 0 bases to trimming and J lost 5 bases; unmatched junction nucleotides: 6. The CDR3 loop spans 15 amino acids. CDR3 DNA sequence: TGTGCCAGCAGCTTGGCCGGACAGGGGTTCCACGAGCAGTACTTC. Its translation: CASSLAGQGFHEQYF.

There are many counts of this clonotype. V is TRBV20-1 and J is TRBJ2-3; 11 nucleotides match TRBD2. The trim removed 4 bases at V and 0 bases at J, leaving 9 bases unmatched. This CDR3 contains 17 residues. Germline V gene data show CDR1 as DFQATT and CDR2 as SNEGSKA (reference sequence). CDR3 coding DNA: TGCAGTGCTACGGGACTAGCGGAAGTGGAAAGCACAGATACGCAGTATTTT. Amino acids: CSATGLAEVESTDTQYF.

Details on this clonotype: It may be a read error: a sequence one base away is much more abundant. CDR3 sequence reads: CASSDSPYVYTF. In DNA form, the CDR3 reads TGTGCCAGCAGCGACAGTCCCTATGTCTACACCTTC. The chain carries TRBV2 and TRBJ1-2; tentative D call: TRBD1 (5 bases). CDR3 length equals 12 residues. Germline-derived CDR1 and CDR2 are SNHLY and FYNNEI.

This clonotype appeared many times. The DNA of the CDR3 is TGTGCCAGCAGCTCTCCGGGACGGCTTGGAAACACCATATATTTT. It yields the protein CASSSPGRLGNTIYF. J is TRBJ1-3 and V is TRBV7-2; TRBD1 is a possible D gene (5 bases). CDR1 is SGHTA, CDR2 FQGNSA, per germline. V gave up 4 bases and J gave up 3 bases, with 13 bases separating them. The CDR3 has 15 residues. Supplemented by reference TRBV7-2 and TRBJ1-3, the full variable domain reads GAGVSQSPSNKVTEKGKDVELRCDPISGHTALYWYRQSLGQGLEFLIYFQGNSAPDKSGLPSDRFSAERTGGSVSTLTIQRTQQEDSAVYLCASSSPGRLGNTIYFGEGSWLTVV.

The chain combines TRBV3-1 with TRBJ1-2; TRBD1 aligns across 8 bases. The CDR3 has 14 amino acids. V lost 6 bases and J lost 2; bases outside the gene matches: 5. Germline lookup yields CDR1 LGHDT and CDR2 YNNKEL (reference sequence). CDR3 loop: CASSLDRGNYGYTF. DNA of the CDR3: TGTGCCAGCAGTCTAGACAGGGGAAACTATGGCTACACCTTC.

Many counts were recorded for this clonotype. The chain links TRBV19 to TRBJ1-5; no clear D. Per germline, CDR1 LNHDA and CDR2 SQIVND (reference sequence). The length of the CDR3 is 15 residues. Trimming cost V 4 bases and J 6 bases, with 16 bases left between them. For the CDR3, the DNA is TGTGCCAGTAGTACAATGACTCTGGGTATTCAGCCCCAGCATTTT. Amino acid sequence: CASSTMTLGIQPQHF.

As concerns this clonotype: Given a much more abundant clone one base away, this may be a read error. The chain recombines TRBV20-1 with TRBJ2-3; 8 nucleotides align to TRBD1. The trim removed 6 bases at V and 10 bases at J, leaving 12 bases unmatched. CDR3 length equals 13 residues. Germline values: CDR1 DFQATT, CDR2 SNEGSKA (reference sequence). The CDR3 protein is CSASWQDRDSQYF. The DNA for the CDR3 is TGCAGTGCCTCATGGCAGGACAGGGATTCGCAGTATTTT.

A few counts support this clonotype. This chain connects TRBV27 to TRBJ2-3; 14 bases fit TRBD2. The J segment lost 7 bases and the V segment lost 4 bases, leaving 4 bases of the junction unmatched. CDR1 is MNHEY and CDR2 is SMNVEV in the germline V gene (reference sequence). This CDR3 comprises 15 residues. The CDR3 coding sequence is TGTGCCAGCAGTTCGGGACTAGCGGGAGTAAATACGCAGTATTTT. This gives the protein CASSSGLAGVNTQYF.

J is TRBJ1-5 and V is TRBV20-1; D is undetermined. This CDR3 region has 16 residues. Germline values: CDR1 DFQATT, CDR2 SNEGSKA (reference sequence). Between the trimmed V and J ends, which lost 4 bases and 0 bases, there was a span of 16 bases. Written as DNA, the CDR3 is TGCAGTGCTAAATCGGGCCTGGGAGTTAGCAATCAGCCCCAGCATTTT. This sequence encodes CSAKSGLGVSNQPQHF.

The sample holds many counts of this clonotype. The gene calls are TRBV2 and TRBJ2-7; a weak D match, TRBD2 (5 bases). The germline V and J ends were trimmed by 3 bases and 0 bases, with 9 bases remaining between them. Germline CDR1 reads SNHLY; CDR2 reads FYNNEI. The CDR3 loop spans 14 amino acids. The CDR3 spells CASSEDLSSYEQYF. The CDR3 DNA sequence: TGTGCCAGCAGTGAGGACTTGAGCTCCTACGAGCAGTACTTC.

The table lists this clonotype with many counts. The gene calls are TRBV7-6 and TRBJ1-1; no definite D call. Per the germline V gene, CDR1 is SGHVS and CDR2 is FNYEAQ. Between the trimmed V and J ends, which lost 3 bases and 11 bases, there was a span of 16 bases. This CDR3 spans 13 amino acids. The CDR3 nucleotides read TGTGCCAGCAGCTTTACCCAAACAGCACGCGCTTTCTTT. Protein: CASSFTQTARAFF.